This is a list of T cell receptor beta chains from one sample in a study of shared clonotypes between healthy human individuals. This table comes from immunoSEQ multiplex PCR, and its TCRdb copy is limited to in-frame clones, with some not included. The table lists about 2.1 million clones, about 92% of them singletons, with roughly 1.8% in the top ten. Sequencing input: naive CD8+ T cells from PBMCs. These TCRs come from a man younger than 35 in good health. Some clones in this sample may be carry-over from other donors' samples. Each CDR3 is given with its conserved first and last residue. D genes are given only for firm matches. Not every row has a clone size; where given, it reads once, few, many or a size class.

D gene,clone size,CDR3 length,V gene,J gene,CDR3 DNA,CDR3 protein
TRBD1,-,15,TRBV5-6,TRBJ2-7,TGTGCCAGCAGCGGCCGGACAGGGAGCTCCTACGAGCAGTACTTC,CASSGRTGSSYEQYF
TRBD2,once,16,TRBV2,TRBJ2-7,TGTGCCGCAAGGACTAGCGGATCCGGGGTCGGATACGAGCAGTACTTC,CAARTSGSGVGYEQYF
TRBD2,-,16,TRBV11-2,TRBJ2-3,TGTGCCAGCAGCTTAGGACTAGCGGGATTCACAGATACGCAGTATTTT,CASSLGLAGFTDTQYF
-,-,12,TRBV29-1,TRBJ1-2,TGCAGCGTCCTCGGGGGTCGGTATGGCTACACCTTC,CSVLGGRYGYTF
-,once,18,TRBV6-1,TRBJ2-6,TGTGCCAGCAGTGAAGACAGCCATGGCTTCTCTGGGGCCAACGTCCTGACTTTC,CASSEDSHGFSGANVLTF
-,-,11,TRBV20-1,TRBJ2-2,TGCAGCACCCGTGGTCCCGGGGAGCTGTTTTTT,CSTRGPGELFF
TRBD2,-,17,TRBV9,TRBJ2-5,TGTGCCAGCAGCGAGGGGACTAGCGGGAGGGCGGGGGAGACCCAGTACTTC,CASSEGTSGRAGETQYF
-,-,14,TRBV5-4,TRBJ2-1,TGTGCCAGCAGCGGCGACGGGGTGCGCAATGAGCAGTTCTTC,CASSGDGVRNEQFF
-,-,13,TRBV2,TRBJ2-7,TGTGCCAGTTGGAGTTCCTCGACCTACGAGCAGTACTTC,CASWSSSTYEQYF
-,-,15,TRBV19,TRBJ2-5,TGTGCCAGTAGTATCTGGGCTAGCGAACAAGAGACCCAGTACTTC,CASSIWASEQETQYF
TRBD2,-,15,TRBV5-1,TRBJ2-1,TGCGCCAGCAGCACCCCGGGACTAGCGGACAATGAGCAGTTCTTC,CASSTPGLADNEQFF
-,-,16,TRBV7-9,TRBJ1-1,TGTGCCAGCAGCTTAGCGCTTCCAGGGAGGGGCACTGAAGCTTTCTTT,CASSLALPGRGTEAFF
TRBD1,-,15,TRBV29-1,TRBJ2-7,TGCAGCGTTTTAGTCTTGACAGGGGGCTCCTACGAGCAGTACTTC,CSVLVLTGGSYEQYF
-,-,17,TRBV27,TRBJ1-1,TGTGCCAGCAGTTTACTGGGCCCAGGGTGGCGGAACACTGAAGCTTTCTTT,CASSLLGPGWRNTEAFF
-,-,12,TRBV15,TRBJ1-1,TGTGCCACCGGGGGTTTGAACACTGAAGCTTTCTTT,CATGGLNTEAFF
TRBD2,-,15,TRBV7-8,TRBJ2-7,TGTGCCAGCAGCGAACTAGCGGGAGGCGCCTACGAGCAGTACTTC,CASSELAGGAYEQYF
-,-,15,TRBV16,TRBJ2-7,TGTGCCAGCAGCCAGCCCAGGGACACACCCTACGAGCAGTACTTC,CASSQPRDTPYEQYF
TRBD1,-,14,TRBV9,TRBJ2-5,TGTGCCAGCACCGGGGACAGGGGGCCAGAGACCCAGTACTTC,CASTGDRGPETQYF
-,-,13,TRBV5-1,TRBJ2-1,TGCGCCAGCAGCTTACAGGGCTACAATGAGCAGTTCTTC,CASSLQGYNEQFF
-,-,13,TRBV6-1,TRBJ2-1,TGTGCCAGCAGACCGTACAGTTACAATGAGCAGTTCTTC,CASRPYSYNEQFF
-,-,15,TRBV5-5,TRBJ1-5,TGTGCCAGCAGCAAAACGTGGGGGGCCTCACAGCCCCAGCATTTT,CASSKTWGASQPQHF
TRBD2,-,14,TRBV9,TRBJ2-1,TGTGCCAGCAGCGGAGTGACTAGCGCAGATGAGCAGTTCTTC,CASSGVTSADEQFF
TRBD2,-,17,TRBV4-1,TRBJ2-1,TGCGCCAGCAGCCAAGGACTAGCGGGGGCCCCCTACAATGAGCAGTTCTTC,CASSQGLAGAPYNEQFF
TRBD2,-,17,TRBV11-2,TRBJ2-1,TGTGCCAGCAGCCCCCGCGGGACTAGCGGCCTATATAATGAGCAGTTCTTC,CASSPRGTSGLYNEQFF
TRBD2,-,18,TRBV5-1,TRBJ2-7,TGCGCCAGCAGCTACTCTCGACTAGCGGGCCGGAGCTCCTACGAGCAGTACTTC,CASSYSRLAGRSSYEQYF
-,-,17,TRBV7-9,TRBJ2-1,TGTGCCAGCAGCCTCCAACTAGTCGGCTTTCGAAACAATGAGCAGTTCTTC,CASSLQLVGFRNNEQFF
-,-,14,TRBV7-9,TRBJ2-5,TGTGCCAGCAGCTATCCGGACAGCCAAGAGACCCAGTACTTC,CASSYPDSQETQYF
TRBD2,-,15,TRBV4-3,TRBJ2-1,TGCGCCAGCAGCAACGGGCTAGCGGGGAACAATGAGCAGTTCTTC,CASSNGLAGNNEQFF
-,-,15,TRBV6-1,TRBJ1-3,TGTGCCAGCAGTTGGGCAGGGGAAGCTGGAAACACCATATATTTT,CASSWAGEAGNTIYF
-,-,13,TRBV21-1,TRBJ1-1,TGTGCATGGAGTGGACCCATGAACACTGAAGCTTTCTTT,CAWSGPMNTEAFF
-,-,14,TRBV11-2,TRBJ2-7,TGTGCCAGCAGCCGCGCCTTAGGGGGTGGGGAGCAGTACTTC,CASSRALGGGEQYF
TRBD2,-,15,TRBV7-8,TRBJ2-7,TGTGCCAGCAGCACCGGACTAGCGAACAATTACGAGCAGTACTTC,CASSTGLANNYEQYF
-,once,15,TRBV7-2,TRBJ2-7,TGTGCCAGCAGCTTAGCGCTAAGCTTGGGCTACGAGCAGTACTTC,CASSLALSLGYEQYF
-,-,13,TRBV6-5,TRBJ2-7,TGTGCCAGCAGTGGAAGTTCCCTCTACGAGCAGTACTTC,CASSGSSLYEQYF
-,-,15,TRBV5-1,TRBJ2-1,TGCGCCAGCCGGTGGAGCCAGAGCTCCTGCAATGAGCAGTTCTTC,CASRWSQSSCNEQFF
-,-,14,TRBV27,TRBJ2-7,TGTGCCAGCAGTTCCCACGGGACTCGCAGCGAGCAGTACTTC,CASSSHGTRSEQYF
TRBD1,-,16,TRBV18,TRBJ2-7,TGTGCCAGCTCACCTAAATGGACAGGGGGAACCTACGAGCAGTACTTC,CASSPKWTGGTYEQYF
-,once,12,TRBV11-2,TRBJ2-7,TGTGCCAGCAGCTTAGGGCGGTACGAGCAGTACTTC,CASSLGRYEQYF
TRBD1,-,16,TRBV9,TRBJ1-2,TGTGCCAGCAGCGCCCCCAGACAGGGGTTGATCGATGGCTACACCTTC,CASSAPRQGLIDGYTF
-,-,10,TRBV29-1,TRBJ2-1,TGCAGCGTACACGCAAGTGAGCAGTTCTTC,CSVHASEQFF
-,-,13,TRBV30,TRBJ2-7,TGTGCCTGGAGTACAGGGACGACGGGGGAGCAGTACTTC,CAWSTGTTGEQYF
-,-,13,TRBV18,TRBJ2-7,TGTGCCAGCTCACCAGGACCAGATTACGAGCAGTACTTC,CASSPGPDYEQYF
-,-,17,TRBV7-8,TRBJ1-3,TGTGCCAGCAGCTTACTTGGAGGTCAGATCTCTGGAAACACCATATATTTT,CASSLLGGQISGNTIYF
-,-,14,TRBV11-1,TRBJ2-7,TGTGCCAGCAGCGAACGTGACCGGATTTACGAGCAGTACTTC,CASSERDRIYEQYF
TRBD2,-,15,TRBV12-5,TRBJ2-7,TGTGCTAGTGGTTTGAGCGGGAGGGGCCCCTACGAGCAGTACTTC,CASGLSGRGPYEQYF
-,-,15,TRBV7-9,TRBJ2-3,TGTGCCAGCAGCTTACCCCCCCCGGGGGCAGATACGCAGTATTTT,CASSLPPPGADTQYF
TRBD1,-,15,TRBV7-9,TRBJ1-5,TGTGCCAGCAGCCCGACGGGACAGGGCAATCAGCCCCAGCATTTT,CASSPTGQGNQPQHF
TRBD1,-,15,TRBV27,TRBJ2-7,TGTGCCAGCAGTTTGAGGACAGGGGGTTTCTACGAGCAGTACTTC,CASSLRTGGFYEQYF
-,once,16,TRBV7-2,TRBJ2-1,TGTGCCAGCAGCTTATGGCCGGACAGTCTTTACAATGAGCAGTTCTTC,CASSLWPDSLYNEQFF
TRBD2,-,16,TRBV4-3,TRBJ2-2,TGCGCCAGCAGCCATAGCGGGAGATTGAACACCGGGGAGCTGTTTTTT,CASSHSGRLNTGELFF
-,-,13,TRBV28,TRBJ1-1,TGTGCCAGCAGGCGAACGCTGAACACTGAAGCTTTCTTT,CASRRTLNTEAFF